This section outlines one T cell receptor beta chain sequence together with its context. These data belong to a study of blood T cell repertoires in COVID-19. About the study: The study drew acute and convalescent COVID-19 samples from the United States, Italy and Spain. Sources were T cells, B-cell-depleted T cells, or PBMCs; the material itself was cDNA or gDNA.

Per the germline V gene, CDR1 is MDHEN and CDR2 is SYDVKM. The CDR3 extends over 16 amino acids. V gave up 1 base and J gave up 3 bases; unmatched junction bases: 6. In the original analysis: Reference gene primer amplification gave nucleated cell count estimates. This table comes from immunoSEQ multiplex PCR, and its TCRdb copy is limited to in-frame clones, with some not included. D and trimming were read from the DNA, whereas the V and J calls and clone size are those reported in that table. The sample includes more than 200,000 clones, around 80% of them seen just once. The chain combines TRBV28 with TRBJ2-7, with 10 bases lining up with TRBD1. The clonotype comes from a woman between 50 and 59 years old with acute or convalescent COVID-19. The sequenced sample was peripheral blood. Here the CDR3 DNA reads TGTGCCAGCAGTTTATTTGGGACAGGGGTTGACTACGAGCAGTACTTC. This encodes CASSLFGTGVDYEQYF. Variable domain in full (rest from reference TRBV28 and TRBJ2-7): DVKVTQSSRYLVKRTGEKVFLECVQDMDHENMFWYRQDPGLGLRLIYFSYDVKMKEKGDIPEGYSVSREKKERFSLILESASTNQTSMYLCASSLFGTGVDYEQYFGPGTRLTVT.